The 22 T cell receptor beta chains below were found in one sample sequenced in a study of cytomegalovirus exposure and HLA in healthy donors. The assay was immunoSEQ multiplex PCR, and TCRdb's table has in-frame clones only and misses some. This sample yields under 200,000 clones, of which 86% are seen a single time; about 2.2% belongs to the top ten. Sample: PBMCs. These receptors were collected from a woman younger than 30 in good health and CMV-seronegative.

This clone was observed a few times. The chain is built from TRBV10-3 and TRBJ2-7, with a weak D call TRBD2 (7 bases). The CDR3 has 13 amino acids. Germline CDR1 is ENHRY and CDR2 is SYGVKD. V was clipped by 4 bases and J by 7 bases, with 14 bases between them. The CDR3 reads CAISAKGGTEQYF. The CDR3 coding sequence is TGTGCCATCAGTGCCAAGGGAGGGACAGAGCAGTACTTC.

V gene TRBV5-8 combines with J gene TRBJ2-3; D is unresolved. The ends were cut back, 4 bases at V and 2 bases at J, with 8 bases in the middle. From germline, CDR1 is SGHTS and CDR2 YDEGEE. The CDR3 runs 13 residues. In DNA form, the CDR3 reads TGTGCCAGCAGCACCGGGTTCACAGATACGCAGTATTTT. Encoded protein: CASSTGFTDTQYF.

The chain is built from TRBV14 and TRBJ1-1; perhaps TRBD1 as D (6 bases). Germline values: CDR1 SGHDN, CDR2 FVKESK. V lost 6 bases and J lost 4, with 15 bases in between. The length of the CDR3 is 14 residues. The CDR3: CASRDTLGGTEAFF. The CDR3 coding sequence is TGTGCCAGCAGGGATACCTTAGGGGGCACTGAAGCTTTCTTT.

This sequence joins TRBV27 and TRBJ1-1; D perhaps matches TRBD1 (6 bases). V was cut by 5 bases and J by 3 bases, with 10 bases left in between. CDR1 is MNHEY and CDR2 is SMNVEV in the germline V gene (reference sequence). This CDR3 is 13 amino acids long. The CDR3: CASSGSGDTEAFF. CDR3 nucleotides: TGTGCCAGCAGTGGCTCAGGGGACACTGAAGCTTTCTTT.

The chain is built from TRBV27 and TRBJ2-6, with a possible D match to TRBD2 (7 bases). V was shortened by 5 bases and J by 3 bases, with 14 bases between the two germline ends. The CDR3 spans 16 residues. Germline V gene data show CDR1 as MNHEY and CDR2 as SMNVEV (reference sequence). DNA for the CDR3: TGTGCCAGCAGTGGGCGGGGGCTTTTTGGGGCCAACGTCCTGACTTTC. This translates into CASSGRGLFGANVLTF. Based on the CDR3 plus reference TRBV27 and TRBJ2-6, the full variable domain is EAQVTQNPRYLITVTGKKLTVTCSQNMNHEYMSWYRQDPGLGLRQIYYSMNVEVTDKGDVPEGYKVSRKEKRNFPLILESPSPNQTSLYFCASSGRGLFGANVLTFGAGSRLTVL.

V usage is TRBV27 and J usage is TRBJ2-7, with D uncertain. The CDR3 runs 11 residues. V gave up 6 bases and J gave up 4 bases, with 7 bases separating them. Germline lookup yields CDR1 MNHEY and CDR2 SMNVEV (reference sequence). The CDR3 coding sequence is TGTGCCAGCAGGACACAATACGAGCAGTACTTC. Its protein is CASRTQYEQYF.

CDR3 sequence: CASSEGGVVGKLFF. Here the CDR3 DNA reads TGTGCCAGCAGTGAAGGGGGGGTGGTTGGAAAACTGTTTTTT. This rearrangement joins TRBV2 to TRBJ1-4; D is possibly TRBD1 (5 bases). Trimming cost V 1 base and J 10 bases, with 13 bases left between them. Germline V CDR1 and CDR2: SNHLY, FYNNEI. The CDR3 length is 14 residues.

CDR3: CAFDRVIGETQYF. The DNA for the CDR3 is TGTGCCTTCGACAGGGTGATTGGAGAGACCCAGTACTTC. The chain uses TRBV30 and TRBJ2-5; 7 bases line up with TRBD1. V was clipped by 7 bases and J by 4 bases; unmatched bases: 9. Germline V gene data show CDR1 as GTSNPN and CDR2 as SVGIG (reference sequence). The CDR3 sequence is 13 residues long.

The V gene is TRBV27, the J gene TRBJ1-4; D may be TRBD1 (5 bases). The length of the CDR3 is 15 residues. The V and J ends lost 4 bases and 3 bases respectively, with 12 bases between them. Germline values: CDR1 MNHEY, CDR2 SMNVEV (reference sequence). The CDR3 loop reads CASSYRQLANEKLFF. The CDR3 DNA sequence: TGTGCCAGCAGTTATCGACAGTTGGCTAATGAAAAACTGTTTTTT.

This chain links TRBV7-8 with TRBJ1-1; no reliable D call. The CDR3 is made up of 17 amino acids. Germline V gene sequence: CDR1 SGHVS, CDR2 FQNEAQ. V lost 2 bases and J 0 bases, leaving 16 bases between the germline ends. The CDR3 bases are TGTGCCAGCAGCTTACGGCGGGCAACCCCTTTGAACACTGAAGCTTTCTTT. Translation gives CASSLRRATPLNTEAFF.

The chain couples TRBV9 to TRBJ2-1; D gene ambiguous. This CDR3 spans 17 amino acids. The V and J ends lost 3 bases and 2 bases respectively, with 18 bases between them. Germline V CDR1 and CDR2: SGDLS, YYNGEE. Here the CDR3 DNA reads TGTGCCAGCAGCGGCTACTTTGTCTGGGCCCCCTACAATGAGCAGTTCTTC. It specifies CASSGYFVWAPYNEQFF.

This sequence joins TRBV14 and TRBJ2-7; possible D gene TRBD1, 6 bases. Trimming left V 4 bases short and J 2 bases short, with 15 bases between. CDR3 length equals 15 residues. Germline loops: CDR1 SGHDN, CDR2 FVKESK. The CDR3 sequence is CASSPTGHLPYEQYF. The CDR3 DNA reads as TGTGCCAGCAGCCCAACGGGACACCTTCCCTACGAGCAGTACTTC.

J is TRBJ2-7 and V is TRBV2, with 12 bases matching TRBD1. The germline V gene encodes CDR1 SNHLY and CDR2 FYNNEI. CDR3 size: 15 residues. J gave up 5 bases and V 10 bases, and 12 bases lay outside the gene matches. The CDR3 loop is CATVLMGQGANEQYF. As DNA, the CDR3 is TGTGCCACCGTTCTGATGGGACAGGGGGCTAACGAGCAGTACTTC.

This chain's CDR3 is CASSEVAVNTEAFF. CDR3 bases: TGTGCCAGCAGTGAAGTGGCAGTCAACACTGAAGCTTTCTTT. The chain carries TRBV6-1 and TRBJ1-1, with D hard to call. V was pared by 1 base and J by 2 bases, with 8 bases between. CDR1 is MNHNS and CDR2 is SASEGT in the germline V gene. This CDR3 spans 14 amino acids.

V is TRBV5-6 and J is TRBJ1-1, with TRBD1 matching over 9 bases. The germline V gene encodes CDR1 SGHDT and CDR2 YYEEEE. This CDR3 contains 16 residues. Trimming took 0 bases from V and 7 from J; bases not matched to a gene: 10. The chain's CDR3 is CASSLEMGQGKNEAFF. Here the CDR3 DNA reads TGTGCCAGCAGCTTGGAAATGGGACAGGGTAAAAATGAAGCTTTCTTT.

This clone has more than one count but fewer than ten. The CDR3 protein is CAISESAGPAQYF. The CDR3, as DNA: TGTGCCATCAGTGAGTCTGCGGGGCCCGCCCAGTATTTT. The genes are TRBV10-3 and TRBJ2-3; possibly TRBD2 for D (6 bases). V lost 0 bases and J lost 12, with 13 bases in between. The CDR3 is 13 residues long. Germline assignment: CDR1 ENHRY and CDR2 SYGVKD.

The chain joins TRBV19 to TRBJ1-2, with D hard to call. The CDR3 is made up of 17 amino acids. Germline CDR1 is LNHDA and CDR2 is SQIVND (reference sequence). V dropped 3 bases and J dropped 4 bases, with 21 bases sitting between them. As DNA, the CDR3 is TGTGCCAGTAGTATCACCGGAGGCGTCCCCGTATCCTATGGCTACACCTTC. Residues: CASSITGGVPVSYGYTF.

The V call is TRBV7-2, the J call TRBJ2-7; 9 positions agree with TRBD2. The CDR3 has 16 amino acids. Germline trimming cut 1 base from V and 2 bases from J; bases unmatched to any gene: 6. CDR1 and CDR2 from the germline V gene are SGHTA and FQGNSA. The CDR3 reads CASSLGGSGSPYEQYF. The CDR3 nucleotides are TGTGCCAGCAGCTTAGGAGGTAGCGGGAGTCCCTACGAGCAGTACTTC. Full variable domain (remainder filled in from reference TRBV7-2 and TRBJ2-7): GAGVSQSPSNKVTEKGKDVELRCDPISGHTALYWYRQSLGQGLEFLIYFQGNSAPDKSGLPSDRFSAERTGGSVSTLTIQRTQQEDSAVYLCASSLGGSGSPYEQYFGPGTRLTVT.

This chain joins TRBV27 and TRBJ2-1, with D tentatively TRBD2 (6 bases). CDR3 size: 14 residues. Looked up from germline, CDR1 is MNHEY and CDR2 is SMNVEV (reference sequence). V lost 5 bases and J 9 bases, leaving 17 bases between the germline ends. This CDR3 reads CASSLSPGLGEQFF. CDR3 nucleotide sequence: TGTGCCAGCAGTCTGAGCCCGGGACTGGGTGAGCAGTTCTTC.

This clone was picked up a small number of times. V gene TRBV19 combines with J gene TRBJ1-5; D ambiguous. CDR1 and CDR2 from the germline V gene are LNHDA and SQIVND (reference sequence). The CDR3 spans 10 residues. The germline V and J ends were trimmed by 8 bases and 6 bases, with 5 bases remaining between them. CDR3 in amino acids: CASSFQPQHF. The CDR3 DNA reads TGTGCCAGTTCGTTTCAGCCCCAGCATTTT.

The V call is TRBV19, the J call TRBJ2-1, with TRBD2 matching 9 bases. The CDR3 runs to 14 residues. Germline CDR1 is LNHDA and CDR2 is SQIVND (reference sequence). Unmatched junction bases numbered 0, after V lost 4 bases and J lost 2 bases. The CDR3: CASSTSGTYNEQFF. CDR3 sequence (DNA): TGTGCCAGTAGTACTAGCGGGACCTACAATGAGCAGTTCTTC.

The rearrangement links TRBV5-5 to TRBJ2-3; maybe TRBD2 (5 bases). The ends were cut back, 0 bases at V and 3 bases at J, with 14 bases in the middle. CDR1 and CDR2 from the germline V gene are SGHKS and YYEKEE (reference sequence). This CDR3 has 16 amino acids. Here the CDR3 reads CASSLASSIGTDTQYF. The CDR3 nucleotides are TGTGCCAGCAGCTTGGCTAGCAGCATAGGGACAGATACGCAGTATTTT.